The 30 T cell receptor beta chains below all came from one sample that was sequenced in a study of cytomegalovirus exposure and HLA in healthy donors. With 60 Vbeta and 13 Jbeta primers, the PCR was carried out. Sequencing was performed with immunoSEQ multiplex PCR; in TCRdb, only in-frame clones are kept and a portion is missing. The sample carries approximately 160,000 clones, under 85% recorded once. The sample was PBMCs. The origin of the receptors is a man aged 50-59 years in good health and CMV-seropositive.

This sequence joins TRBV7-9 and TRBJ2-1, with 16 nucleotides matching TRBD2. Germline V CDR1 and CDR2: SEHNR, FQNEAQ (reference sequence). The CDR3 sequence is 19 residues long. The junction had 12 bases not matched to a gene; V was cut back by 4 bases and J by 6 bases. The CDR3 spells CASSSSPGLAGGPVNEQFF. The DNA of the CDR3 is TGTGCCAGCAGCTCCTCTCCGGGACTAGCGGGAGGGCCGGTCAATGAGCAGTTCTTC.

The chain combines TRBV28 with TRBJ1-1; D not resolved. From germline, CDR1 is MDHEN and CDR2 SYDVKM. The CDR3 has 14 residues. V lost 8 bases, J lost 0 bases, and 13 bases lay in between. In DNA form, the CDR3 reads TGTGCCAGCTGGAGCTACACAATGAACACTGAAGCTTTCTTT. Encoded protein: CASWSYTMNTEAFF. Looking up the rest from reference TRBV28 and TRBJ1-1 gives the full variable domain: DVKVTQSSRYLVKRTGEKVFLECVQDMDHENMFWYRQDPGLGLRLIYFSYDVKMKEKGDIPEGYSVSREKKERFSLILESASTNQTSMYLCASWSYTMNTEAFFGQGTRLTVV.

The chain has TRBV2 and TRBJ2-5, with D perhaps matching TRBD2 (5 bases). The CDR3 is 11 residues long. Germline-derived CDR1 and CDR2 are SNHLY and FYNNEI. Trimming cost V 7 bases and J 3 bases, with 6 bases left between them. The CDR3 region has the DNA TGTGCCAGCATGCGGGAAGAGACCCAGTACTTC. The encoded protein is CASMREETQYF.

The gene calls are TRBV7-9 and TRBJ1-1; D remains unclear. The ends were cut back, 5 bases at V and 4 bases at J, with 11 bases in the middle. CDR1 and CDR2 (germline): SEHNR, FQNEAQ (reference sequence). The CDR3 is made up of 13 amino acids. The CDR3 is CASSPRLSTEAFF. CDR3 nucleotides: TGTGCCAGCAGCCCCAGGCTCTCCACTGAAGCTTTCTTT. Combining the CDR3 with reference TRBV7-9 and TRBJ1-1 gives the whole variable domain DTGVSQNPRHKITKRGQNVTFRCDPISEHNRLYWYRQTLGQGPEFLTYFQNEAQLEKSRLLSDRFSAERPKGSFSTLEIQRTEQGDSAMYLCASSPRLSTEAFFGQGTRLTVV.

The J gene is TRBJ2-1, the V gene TRBV9; 8 nucleotides match TRBD2. Trimming removed 0 bases from V and 9 bases from J; junction bases left unmatched: 2. Germline CDR1 reads SGDLS; CDR2 reads YYNGEE. The CDR3 is 13 amino acids. The CDR3 sequence: CASSVVTSGEQFF. Written as DNA, the CDR3 is TGTGCCAGCAGCGTAGTAACTAGCGGTGAGCAGTTCTTC. The whole variable domain, remainder taken from reference TRBV9 and TRBJ2-1, is DSGVTQTPKHLITATGQRVTLRCSPRSGDLSVYWYQQSLDQGLQFLIQYYNGEERAKGNILERFSAQQFPDLHSELNLSSLELGDSALYFCASSVVTSGEQFFGPGTRLTVL.

This clone was counted a few times. The rearrangement links TRBV7-3 to TRBJ2-3; TRBD2 aligns across 9 bases. The trim removed 0 bases at V and 4 bases at J, leaving 2 bases unmatched. CDR3 length: 15 amino acids. The germline V gene has CDR1 SGHTA and CDR2 FQGTGA. CDR3 amino acids: CASSLTSGSSDTQYF. The CDR3 nucleotides read TGTGCCAGCAGCTTAACTAGCGGGAGTTCAGATACGCAGTATTTT. The full variable domain, in which reference TRBV7-3 and TRBJ2-3 provide the parts outside the CDR3, is GAGVSQTPSNKVTEKGKYVELRCDPISGHTALYWYRQSLGQGPEFLIYFQGTGAADDSGLPNDRFFAVRPEGSVSTLKIQRTERGDSAVYLCASSLTSGSSDTQYFGPGTRLTVL.

The CDR3: CAISESFRGENKAFF. Written as DNA, the CDR3 is TGTGCCATCAGTGAGTCGTTTAGGGGCGAGAATAAAGCTTTCTTT. This chain links TRBV10-3 with TRBJ1-1; D might be TRBD1 (5 bases). Germline CDR1 ENHRY, CDR2 SYGVKD. The CDR3 is made up of 15 amino acids. With 0 bases removed from V and 9 bases from J, the gap between germline ends came to 17 bases.

This clone was seen a few times. This chain connects TRBV7-9 to TRBJ1-5; D uncertain. Germline V gene data show CDR1 as SEHNR and CDR2 as FQNEAQ (reference sequence). The CDR3 is 13 amino acids. Trimming cost V 4 bases and J 3 bases, with 7 bases left between them. CDR3 sequence reads: CASSSGLNQPQHF. Here the CDR3 DNA reads TGTGCCAGCAGCTCGGGTCTCAATCAGCCCCAGCATTTT.

The CDR3 loop is CASSLSRGWKEQYF. CDR3 DNA: TGTGCCAGCAGCTTAAGTAGAGGGTGGAAGGAGCAGTACTTC. This chain links TRBV7-8 with TRBJ2-7; D possibly corresponds to TRBD2 (5 bases). V lost 2 bases and J 7 bases, leaving 15 bases between the germline ends. This CDR3 has 14 residues. Germline CDR1 SGHVS, CDR2 FQNEAQ.

The V gene is TRBV7-6, the J gene TRBJ2-6, with D possibly TRBD2 on 5 matching bases. Germline CDR1 reads SGHVS; CDR2 reads FNYEAQ. There are 17 residues in the CDR3. With 5 bases removed from V and 1 base from J, the gap between germline ends came to 15 bases. The CDR3 bases are TGTGCCAGCAGCCAGAAGGCCAGCGGATCTGGGGCCAACGTCCTGACTTTC. Translating it yields CASSQKASGSGANVLTF.

The table lists this clone with a count of one. CDR3 sequence reads: CASSQAGGESLHF. The CDR3 DNA is TGTGCCAGCAGCCAAGCGGGTGGGGAGTCCCTCCACTTT. This chain links TRBV4-2 with TRBJ1-6, with D uncertain. Trimming shortened V by 1 base and J by 14 bases, and 12 bases separated the two germline ends. Germline assignment: CDR1 LGHNA and CDR2 YNFKEQ. This CDR3 has 13 amino acids.

The rearrangement uses TRBV5-1 and TRBJ1-2, with TRBD1 matching 7 bases. The V and J ends lost 1 base and 4 bases, in that order; junction bases with no gene match: 1. The CDR3 spans 13 residues. The germline V gene has CDR1 SGHRS and CDR2 YFSETQ. This CDR3 is CASSLSGGYGYTF. The CDR3 nucleotides read TGCGCCAGCAGCTTGTCAGGGGGCTATGGCTACACCTTC.

The chain links TRBV7-9 to TRBJ1-4; D is possibly TRBD1 (6 bases). The CDR3 has 14 residues. V dropped 4 bases and J dropped 4 bases, with 10 bases sitting between them. Per germline, CDR1 SEHNR and CDR2 FQNEAQ (reference sequence). This chain's CDR3 is CASSWGHSNEKLFF. CDR3 nucleotide sequence: TGTGCCAGCAGCTGGGGACACAGTAATGAAAAACTGTTTTTT.

The J gene is TRBJ1-1, the V gene TRBV28; TRBD1 agrees at 10 bases. CDR3 length: 14 amino acids. Unmatched junction bases numbered 3, after V lost 5 bases and J lost 3 bases. Germline V CDR1 and CDR2: MDHEN, SYDVKM. The DNA of the CDR3 is TGTGCCAGCAGTCTGGGACAGGGGTACACTGAAGCTTTCTTT. Protein sequence: CASSLGQGYTEAFF.

The J gene is TRBJ1-2, the V gene TRBV6-1; perhaps TRBD1 as D (6 bases). The CDR3 has 12 amino acids. With 10 bases removed from V and 2 bases from J, the gap between germline ends came to 11 bases. Germline-derived CDR1 and CDR2 are MNHNS and SASEGT. Here the CDR3 reads CATRQENYGYTF. The CDR3 nucleotides read TGTGCCACAAGACAGGAAAACTATGGCTACACCTTC.

This clone was observed a handful of times. The chain has TRBV28 and TRBJ1-1; TRBD1 might be the D (5 bases). Per the germline V gene, CDR1 is MDHEN and CDR2 is SYDVKM. Trimming shortened V by 5 bases and J by 11 bases, and 15 bases separated the two germline ends. This CDR3 has 12 amino acids. The CDR3 here is CASSANRGGAFF. Written as DNA, the CDR3 is TGTGCCAGCAGTGCCAACCGCGGGGGTGCTTTCTTT.

The chain joins TRBV2 to TRBJ2-1; D is ambiguous. This CDR3 has 14 amino acids. CDR1 is SNHLY, CDR2 FYNNEI, per germline. Trimming cost V 6 bases and J 5 bases, with 14 bases left between them. CDR3 amino acids: CASRADAENNEQFF. As DNA, the CDR3 is TGTGCCAGCAGGGCGGATGCAGAAAACAATGAGCAGTTCTTC.

Concerning this clone: The identical CDR3 is also encoded by other nucleotide sequences in the sample. This sequence joins TRBV9 and TRBJ2-3; the D is unclear. Germline CDR1 and CDR2: SGDLS and YYNGEE. The CDR3 runs 12 residues. V shed 2 bases and J shed 6 bases, with 7 bases lying between them. CDR3 in DNA: TGTGCCAGCAGCGTGGCCCCGGATACGCAGTATTTT. It codes for CASSVAPDTQYF.

This chain links TRBV9 with TRBJ2-7; no firm D call. V shed 3 bases and J shed 3 bases, with 10 bases lying between them. The CDR3 is 13 amino acids. The V gene's germline CDR1 is SGDLS and CDR2 YYNGEE. CDR3 sequence reads: CASSAGSFYEQYF. The CDR3 DNA follows: TGTGCCAGCAGCGCCGGGTCTTTCTACGAGCAGTACTTC.

On this clone: This CDR3 is also generated by other DNA sequences in the sample. The gene calls are TRBV28 and TRBJ2-7, with D maybe TRBD2 (6 bases). V was shortened by 5 bases and J by 3 bases, with 8 bases between the two germline ends. The CDR3 covers 12 residues. The germline V gene encodes CDR1 MDHEN and CDR2 SYDVKM. The CDR3 sequence: CASSGTVYEQYF. CDR3 coding DNA: TGTGCCAGCAGTGGGACTGTCTACGAGCAGTACTTC.

This chain connects TRBV7-8 to TRBJ1-4; D might be TRBD1 (6 bases). The germline V gene has CDR1 SGHVS and CDR2 FQNEAQ. The V end was cut by 5 bases, the J end by 6 bases, with 16 bases between. The CDR3 has 15 amino acids. The CDR3 region has the DNA TGTGCCAGCAGCCCTAAAGGGGGTTTTGATGAAAAACTGTTTTTT. This translates into CASSPKGGFDEKLFF.

V is TRBV19 and J is TRBJ2-3; 12 bases agree with TRBD2. Germline CDR1 and CDR2: LNHDA and SQIVND (reference sequence). Trimming at V came to 6 bases and at J to 2 bases, leaving 6 bases not matched to a gene. The CDR3 has 16 amino acids. The CDR3 loop is CASRQTSGGITDTQYF. The CDR3 bases are TGTGCCAGTAGGCAGACTAGCGGGGGTATCACAGATACGCAGTATTTT.

This clone was seen only once. The chain is built from TRBV5-1 and TRBJ2-5, with a possible D match to TRBD2 (7 bases). Between the trimmed V and J ends, which lost 4 bases and 4 bases, there was a span of 14 bases. This CDR3 has 14 residues. In germline, CDR1 is SGHRS, CDR2 YFSETQ. The CDR3 region has the DNA TGCGCCAGCAGCACCGGGGGGCCCCGAGAGACCCAGTACTTC. It is translated as CASSTGGPRETQYF.

This clone appeared a single time. The V gene is TRBV15, the J gene TRBJ2-7, with 7 bases aligning to TRBD1. Germline V gene sequence: CDR1 LNHNV, CDR2 YYDKDF (reference sequence). Trimming removed 0 bases from V and 1 base from J; junction bases left unmatched: 3. This CDR3 contains 15 residues. In DNA, the CDR3 is TGTGCCACCAGCAGAGACACACAGGGGTCCTACGAGCAGTACTTC. It is translated as CATSRDTQGSYEQYF.

The rearrangement joins TRBV30 to TRBJ1-1; D is possibly TRBD1 (5 bases). The V gene's germline CDR1 is GTSNPN and CDR2 SVGIG (reference sequence). CDR3 length: 16 amino acids. V was shortened by 2 bases and J by 1 base, with 17 bases between the two germline ends. CDR3 DNA: TGTGCCTGGAGTTTTTCCCGGACAAATGAGAACACTGAAGCTTTCTTT. Its translation: CAWSFSRTNENTEAFF.

The chain couples TRBV18 to TRBJ2-1; 7 bases are shared with TRBD2. CDR3 length equals 16 residues. The trim removed 0 bases at V and 3 bases at J, leaving 5 bases unmatched. The germline CDR1 and CDR2 sequences are KGHSH and LQKENI. The CDR3 nucleotides read TGTGCCAGCTCACCACCGGGTGGGAGGGTCTACAATGAGCAGTTCTTC. Amino acid sequence: CASSPPGGRVYNEQFF.

CDR3: CASSPGSSGVYEQFF. As DNA, the CDR3 is TGTGCCAGCAGCCCAGGGTCTAGCGGGGTGTATGAGCAGTTCTTC. V usage is TRBV7-8 and J usage is TRBJ2-1, with 9 bases aligning to TRBD2. The trim removed 5 bases at V and 8 bases at J, leaving 10 bases unmatched. Germline V gene lookup returns CDR1 SGHVS and CDR2 FQNEAQ. The CDR3 is 15 residues long.

This clone was counted a few times. The DNA of the CDR3 is TGTGCCAGTTCTAAGGCTAGCGCGGTAAACACCGGGGAGCTGTTTTTT. Protein: CASSKASAVNTGELFF. This sequence joins TRBV19 and TRBJ2-2, with a possible D match to TRBD2 (6 bases). The CDR3 has 16 amino acids. The germline gives CDR1 LNHDA, CDR2 SQIVND (reference sequence). V lost 8 bases and J lost 2, with 18 bases in between.

For this clone: This sample also contains other DNA sequences that code for the same CDR3. The chain carries TRBV18 and TRBJ2-3; no reliable D call. CDR1 is KGHSH, CDR2 LQKENI, per germline. The CDR3 is 12 residues long. Trimming took off 3 bases at V and 2 bases at J, with 3 bases between the two ends. CDR3 DNA sequence: TGTGCCAGCTCACCCAACACAGATACGCAGTATTTT. Its translation is CASSPNTDTQYF.

The chain is built from TRBV5-1 and TRBJ2-3; possible D gene TRBD1, 5 bases. Germline CDR1 is SGHRS and CDR2 is YFSETQ. Trimming pared 2 bases from V and 4 bases from J, leaving 14 bases between. The CDR3 is 15 residues long. The CDR3 DNA follows: TGCGCCAGCAGCTTAACACGACAGAAACCAGATACGCAGTATTTT. This encodes CASSLTRQKPDTQYF. The full variable domain, rest sourced from reference TRBV5-1 and TRBJ2-3, is KAGVTQTPRYLIKTRGQQVTLSCSPISGHRSVSWYQQTPGQGLQFLFEYFSETQRNKGNFPGRFSGRQFSNSRSEMNVSTLELGDSALYLCASSLTRQKPDTQYFGPGTRLTVL.